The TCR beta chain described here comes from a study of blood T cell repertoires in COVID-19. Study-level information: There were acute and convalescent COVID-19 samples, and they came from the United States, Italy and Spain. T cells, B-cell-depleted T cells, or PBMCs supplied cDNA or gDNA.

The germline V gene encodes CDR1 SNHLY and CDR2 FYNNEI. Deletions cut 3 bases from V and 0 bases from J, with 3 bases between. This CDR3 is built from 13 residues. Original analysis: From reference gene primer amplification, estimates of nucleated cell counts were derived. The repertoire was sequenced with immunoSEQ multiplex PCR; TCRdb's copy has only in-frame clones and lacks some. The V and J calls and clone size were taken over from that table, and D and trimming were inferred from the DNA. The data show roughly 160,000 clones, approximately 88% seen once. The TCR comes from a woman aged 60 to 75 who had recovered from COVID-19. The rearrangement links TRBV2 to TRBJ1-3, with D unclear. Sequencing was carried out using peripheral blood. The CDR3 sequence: CASSDLSGNTIYF. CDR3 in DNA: TGTGCCAGCAGTGACCTCTCTGGAAACACCATATATTTT.